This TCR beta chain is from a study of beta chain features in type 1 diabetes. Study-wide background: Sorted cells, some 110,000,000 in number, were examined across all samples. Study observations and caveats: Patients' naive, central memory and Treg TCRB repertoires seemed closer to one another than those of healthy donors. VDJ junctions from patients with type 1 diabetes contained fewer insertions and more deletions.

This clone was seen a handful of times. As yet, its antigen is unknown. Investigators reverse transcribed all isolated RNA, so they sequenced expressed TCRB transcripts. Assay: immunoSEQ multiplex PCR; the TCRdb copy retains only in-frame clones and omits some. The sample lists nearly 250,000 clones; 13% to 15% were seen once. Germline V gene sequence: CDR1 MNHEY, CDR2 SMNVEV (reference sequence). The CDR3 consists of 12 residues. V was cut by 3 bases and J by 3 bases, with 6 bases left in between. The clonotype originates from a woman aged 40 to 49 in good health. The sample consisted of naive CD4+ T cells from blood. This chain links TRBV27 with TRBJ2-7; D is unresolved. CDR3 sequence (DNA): TGTGCCAGCAGTTTTGCCGGCTACGAGCAGTACTTC. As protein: CASSFAGYEQYF.